The sequence of this T cell receptor (beta chain) was determined in a study of blood T cell repertoires in COVID-19. Per the germline V gene, CDR1 is LGHNA and CDR2 is YSLEER. Trimming removed 0 bases from V and 4 bases from J, with 7 bases in between. This CDR3 is 14 amino acids long. The assay was immunoSEQ multiplex PCR, and TCRdb's table has in-frame clones only and misses some. The table has around 370,000 clones, more than 70% seen once; the top ten hold 1.2%. On this clone itself: Additional DNA sequences in this sample encode the identical CDR3.

V gene TRBV4-3 combines with J gene TRBJ1-5; no clear D. The TCR sequence derives from a woman younger than 35 who had recovered from COVID-19. The specimen was PBMCs or T cells enriched from blood (not recorded which). The CDR3: CASSQEGGNQPQHF. CDR3 DNA sequence: TGCGCCAGCAGCCAAGAAGGAGGGAATCAGCCCCAGCATTTT.